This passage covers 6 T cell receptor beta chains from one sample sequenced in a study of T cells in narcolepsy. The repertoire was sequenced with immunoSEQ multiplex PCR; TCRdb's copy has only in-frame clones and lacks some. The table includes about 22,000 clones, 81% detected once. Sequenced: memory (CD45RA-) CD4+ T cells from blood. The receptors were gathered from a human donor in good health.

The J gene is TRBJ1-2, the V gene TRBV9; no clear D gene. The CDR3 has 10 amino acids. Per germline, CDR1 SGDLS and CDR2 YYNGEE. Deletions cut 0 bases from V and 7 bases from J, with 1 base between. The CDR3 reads CASSVVGYTF. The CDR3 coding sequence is TGTGCCAGCAGCGTAGTTGGCTACACCTTC.

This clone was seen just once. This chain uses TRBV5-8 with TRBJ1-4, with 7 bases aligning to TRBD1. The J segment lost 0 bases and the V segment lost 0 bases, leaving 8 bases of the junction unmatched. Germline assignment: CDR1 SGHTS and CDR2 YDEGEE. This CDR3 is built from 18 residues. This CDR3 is CASSLGGTATATNEKLFF. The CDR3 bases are TGTGCCAGCAGCTTGGGAGGGACAGCAACCGCAACTAATGAAAAACTGTTTTTT.

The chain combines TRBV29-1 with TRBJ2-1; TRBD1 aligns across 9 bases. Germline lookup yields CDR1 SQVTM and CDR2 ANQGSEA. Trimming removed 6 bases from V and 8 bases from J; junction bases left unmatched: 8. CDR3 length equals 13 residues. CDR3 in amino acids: CSVVRDRADEQFF. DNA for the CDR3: TGCAGCGTAGTCCGGGACAGGGCCGATGAGCAGTTCTTC.

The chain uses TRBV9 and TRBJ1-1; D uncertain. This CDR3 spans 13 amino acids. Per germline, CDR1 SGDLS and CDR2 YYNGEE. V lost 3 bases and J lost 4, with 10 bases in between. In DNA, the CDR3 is TGTGCCAGCAGCGCATGGGCCGTCACTGAAGCTTTCTTT. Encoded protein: CASSAWAVTEAFF.

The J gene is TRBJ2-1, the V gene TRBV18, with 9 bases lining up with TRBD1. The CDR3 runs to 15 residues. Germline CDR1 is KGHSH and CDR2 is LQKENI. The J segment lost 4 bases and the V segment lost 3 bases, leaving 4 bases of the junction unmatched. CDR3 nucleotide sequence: TGTGCCAGCTCACCCCCGGGACAGGGATACAATGAGCAGTTCTTC. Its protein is CASSPPGQGYNEQFF.

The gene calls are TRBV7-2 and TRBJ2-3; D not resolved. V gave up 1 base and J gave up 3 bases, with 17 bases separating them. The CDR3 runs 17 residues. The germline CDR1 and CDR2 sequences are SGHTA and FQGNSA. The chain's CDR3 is CASSLGSLGSLTDTQYF. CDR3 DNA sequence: TGTGCCAGCAGCTTAGGGTCGTTGGGCAGTCTTACAGATACGCAGTATTTT.